The next 27 T cell receptor beta chains were all read from a single sample in a study of blood T cell repertoires in COVID-19. The method was immunoSEQ multiplex PCR; TCRdb's version includes in-frame clones alone and lacks a portion of them. The sample lists hundreds of thousands of clones; about nine tenths were seen once. Material for sequencing was peripheral blood. These receptors were collected from a man aged 18 to 29 with active or convalescent COVID-19.

The V and J genes are TRBV3-1 (or the pseudogene TRBV3-2) and TRBJ2-1; 10 bases fit TRBD2. Per the germline V gene, CDR1 is LGHDT and CDR2 is YNNKEL (reference sequence). V shed 0 bases and J 7 bases; nucleotides not matched to a gene: 9. The CDR3 consists of 17 residues. DNA for the CDR3: TGTGCCAGCAGCCAAGAAAGGCTAGCGGGAGTAACTAATGAGCAGTTCTTC. Amino acids: CASSQERLAGVTNEQFF.

The chain links TRBV7-3 to TRBJ2-3; D not certain. This CDR3 is built from 12 residues. With 9 bases removed from V and 6 bases from J, the gap between germline ends came to 13 bases. Germline CDR1 is SGHTA and CDR2 is FQGTGA. The CDR3 DNA reads as TGTGCCAGTGCGAGTTCACGGGATACGCAGTATTTT. This encodes CASASSRDTQYF.

This clone has only one observation. The chain uses TRBV27 and TRBJ1-1; D may be TRBD1 (6 bases). In germline, CDR1 is MNHEY, CDR2 SMNVEV (reference sequence). Trimming shortened V by 5 bases and J by 5 bases, and 18 bases separated the two germline ends. The CDR3 has 15 amino acids. The CDR3 loop is CASSLHGQLGTEAFF. The CDR3 nucleotides read TGTGCCAGCAGTCTCCACGGACAGTTGGGAACTGAAGCTTTCTTT.

A single count supports this clone. J is TRBJ1-2 and V is TRBV10-2, with TRBD1 as a possible D gene (6 bases). This CDR3 is built from 13 residues. The V end was cut by 1 base, the J end by 4 bases, with 7 bases between. Germline CDR1 is WSHSY and CDR2 is SAAADI. The CDR3 coding sequence is TGCGCCAGCAGTGAGTACAGGGCCTATGGCTACACCTTC. Its translation: CASSEYRAYGYTF.

This chain joins TRBV29-1 and TRBJ2-5, with 11 bases aligning to TRBD2. J lost 4 bases, V lost 6 bases, and 7 bases had no gene match. This CDR3 spans 14 amino acids. Germline V gene sequence: CDR1 SQVTM, CDR2 ANQGSEA. This chain's CDR3 is CSVKLAGVRETQYF. CDR3 nucleotide sequence: TGCAGCGTCAAACTAGCGGGAGTTAGAGAGACCCAGTACTTC. The variable domain in full, with the rest retrieved from reference TRBV29-1 and TRBJ2-5, is SAVISQKPSRDICQRGTSLTIQCQVDSQVTMMFWYRQQPGQSLTLIATANQGSEATYESGFVIDKFPISRPNLTFSTLTVSNMSPEDSSIYLCSVKLAGVRETQYFGPGTRLLVL.

The V and J genes are TRBV27 and TRBJ2-1; possibly TRBD2 for D (7 bases). The CDR3 has 14 residues. The V end was cut by 1 base, the J end by 5 bases, with 9 bases between. Germline V gives CDR1 MNHEY, CDR2 SMNVEV (reference sequence). In DNA form, the CDR3 reads TGTGCCAGCAGTTTATTAGGGGGGGACAATGAGCAGTTCTTC. Its translation is CASSLLGGDNEQFF.

This chain links TRBV15 with TRBJ1-5, with D perhaps TRBD1 (6 bases). Looked up from germline, CDR1 is LNHNV and CDR2 is YYDKDF (reference sequence). This CDR3 has 16 residues. The V end lost 1 base, the J end lost 6 bases, and 16 bases lay between the germline ends. The CDR3 region has the DNA TGTGCCACCAGCAGAGTACTACAGGGAATACGTCAGCCCCAGCATTTT. This translates into CATSRVLQGIRQPQHF.

The J gene is TRBJ2-3, the V gene TRBV7-2; TRBD1 matches 8 bases. Germline lookup yields CDR1 SGHTA and CDR2 FQGNSA. V shed 5 bases, J shed 5 bases, and the junction held 9 bases outside the gene matches. The CDR3 is made up of 15 amino acids. The CDR3 here is CASSIMGQVIDTQYF. The CDR3, as DNA: TGTGCCAGCAGCATAATGGGACAGGTGATAGATACGCAGTATTTT. The full variable domain, with the rest looked up from reference TRBV7-2 and TRBJ2-3, is GAGVSQSPSNKVTEKGKDVELRCDPISGHTALYWYRQSLGQGLEFLIYFQGNSAPDKSGLPSDRFSAERTGGSVSTLTIQRTQQEDSAVYLCASSIMGQVIDTQYFGPGTRLTVL.

This rearrangement joins TRBV6-6 to TRBJ1-5; D not certain. In germline, CDR1 is MNHNY, CDR2 SVGAGI (reference sequence). The CDR3 is 14 amino acids. The V and J ends lost 2 bases and 3 bases respectively, with 8 bases between them. The CDR3 sequence is CASSYPEVNQPQHF. The DNA for the CDR3 is TGTGCCAGCAGTTACCCAGAGGTCAATCAGCCCCAGCATTTT.

This clone turned up a few times. The chain recombines TRBV7-3 with TRBJ1-1; D is possibly TRBD1 (6 bases). The CDR3 sequence is 13 residues long. The ends were cut back, 2 bases at V and 4 bases at J, with 8 bases in the middle. Germline V gene sequence: CDR1 SGHTA, CDR2 FQGTGA. The CDR3 loop reads CASSLQGGTEAFF. CDR3 nucleotides: TGTGCCAGCAGCTTACAAGGGGGCACTGAAGCTTTCTTT.

The rearrangement uses TRBV7-2 and TRBJ2-3, with TRBD1 matching 9 bases. V lost 5 bases to trimming and J lost 7 bases; unmatched junction nucleotides: 10. Germline V gene sequence: CDR1 SGHTA, CDR2 FQGNSA. The CDR3 is 15 amino acids. The DNA for the CDR3 is TGTGCCAGCAGCCTTAAACAGGGGGCATTTTATACGCAGTATTTT. It translates to CASSLKQGAFYTQYF.

The chain uses TRBV6-5 and TRBJ2-7; 9 bases map to TRBD2. Germline CDR1 and CDR2: MNHEY and SVGAGI. The CDR3 is 16 amino acids. J gave up 0 bases and V 0 bases, and 3 bases lay outside the gene matches. Written as DNA, the CDR3 is TGTGCCAGCAGTTACTCGACTAGCGGAAGCTCCTACGAGCAGTACTTC. Translated: CASSYSTSGSSYEQYF.

The rearrangement uses TRBV24-1 and TRBJ1-1; 11 positions agree with TRBD1. This CDR3 contains 15 residues. CDR1 and CDR2 (germline): KGHDR, SFDVKD. The J segment lost 7 bases and the V segment lost 3 bases, leaving 6 bases of the junction unmatched. The CDR3 DNA follows: TGTGCCACCAGTGATCCCGGACAGGGGGCAAATGAAGCTTTCTTT. Translating gives CATSDPGQGANEAFF.

This clone was seen more than once but under ten times. Different DNA sequences within this sample yield the same CDR3. The chain couples TRBV5-5 to TRBJ1-5; D gene uncertain. V was clipped by 0 bases and J by 5 bases, with 6 bases between them. The CDR3 consists of 13 residues. Per germline, CDR1 SGHKS and CDR2 YYEKEE (reference sequence). CDR3 loop: CASSLERDQPQHF. The CDR3 nucleotides read TGTGCCAGCAGCTTGGAACGGGATCAGCCCCAGCATTTT.

The chain links TRBV10-2 to TRBJ2-1; TRBD2 aligns across 14 bases. The CDR3 length is 15 residues. V trimming: 8 bases; J trimming: 9 bases; junction bases outside the gene matches: 9. Germline V gives CDR1 WSHSY, CDR2 SAAADI. The CDR3 protein is CASGRLAGGQSEQFF. The CDR3 nucleotides are TGCGCCAGCGGCCGACTAGCGGGAGGGCAGAGTGAGCAGTTCTTC.

This chain links TRBV5-4 with TRBJ1-3; 7 bases map to TRBD1. V shed 3 bases, J shed 3 bases, and the junction held 9 bases outside the gene matches. In germline, CDR1 is SGHNT, CDR2 YYREEE (reference sequence). The CDR3 totals 16 residues. The CDR3 DNA is TGTGCCAGCAGCTGGACCGAGGGGGCTGGTGGAAACACCATATATTTT. This codes for CASSWTEGAGGNTIYF.

This chain uses TRBV5-1 with TRBJ2-1, with TRBD2 matching over 11 bases. Germline trimming cut 0 bases from V and 6 bases from J; bases unmatched to any gene: 2. Germline lookup yields CDR1 SGHRS and CDR2 YFSETQ. The CDR3 totals 15 residues. In nucleotides, the CDR3 is TGCGCCAGCAGCTTGGCTACTAGCGGGGGCAATGAGCAGTTCTTC. It yields the protein CASSLATSGGNEQFF.

J is TRBJ1-1 and V is TRBV19; D perhaps matches TRBD1 (6 bases). The CDR3 loop spans 11 amino acids. V lost 8 bases, J lost 4 bases, and 8 bases lay in between. Germline CDR1 is LNHDA and CDR2 is SQIVND (reference sequence). The CDR3 is CASLGGTEAFF. DNA for the CDR3: TGTGCCAGTTTAGGGGGCACTGAAGCTTTCTTT.

The J gene is TRBJ1-4, the V gene TRBV18; D may be TRBD1 (6 bases). CDR3 length: 14 residues. V lost 2 bases, J lost 4 bases, and 8 bases lay in between. Germline V gene data show CDR1 as KGHSH and CDR2 as LQKENI. CDR3 nucleotides: TGTGCCAGCTCACCAGACAGGCTTAATGAAAAACTGTTTTTT. This encodes CASSPDRLNEKLFF.

The rearrangement joins TRBV7-8 to TRBJ1-2; D perhaps matches TRBD1 (5 bases). Germline V gene lookup returns CDR1 SGHVS and CDR2 FQNEAQ. This CDR3 has 15 amino acids. Trimming shortened V by 1 base and J by 1 base, and 10 bases separated the two germline ends. CDR3 bases: TGTGCCAGCAGCTTAGACAGGTCCGGTAACTATGGCTACACCTTC. Encoded protein: CASSLDRSGNYGYTF.

This clone was recorded only once. The chain employs TRBV6-5 and TRBJ1-2; D remains ambiguous. This CDR3 comprises 15 residues. The V end lost 2 bases, the J end lost 8 bases, and 18 bases lay between the germline ends. Germline loops: CDR1 MNHEY, CDR2 SVGAGI. CDR3 loop: CASSYTSEGTVGYTF. Here the CDR3 DNA reads TGTGCCAGCAGTTACACCTCGGAGGGAACAGTGGGCTACACCTTC.

The sample holds one count of this clone. The chain recombines TRBV14 with TRBJ2-7, with TRBD1 matching over 7 bases. The CDR3 contains 15 residues. Germline CDR1 and CDR2: SGHDN and FVKESK. V gave up 1 base and J gave up 1 base; unmatched junction bases: 4. CDR3 sequence reads: CASSQAQGWSYEQYF. The CDR3 DNA is TGTGCCAGCAGCCAAGCACAGGGGTGGTCCTACGAGCAGTACTTC.

The rearrangement joins TRBV7-9 to TRBJ1-2; perhaps TRBD1 as D (6 bases). Germline V gene sequence: CDR1 SEHNR, CDR2 FQNEAQ (reference sequence). The CDR3 loop spans 12 amino acids. V gave up 7 bases and J gave up 7 bases, with 13 bases separating them. CDR3 bases: TGTGCCAGCAACGCAGGGACATTTGGCTACACCTTC. Translating gives CASNAGTFGYTF.

The chain combines TRBV24-1 with TRBJ2-3; 7 bases match TRBD2. V was clipped by 12 bases and J by 2 bases; unmatched bases: 7. Germline V gene sequence: CDR1 KGHDR, CDR2 SFDVKD. The CDR3 length is 13 residues. The CDR3 DNA reads TGTGCCTCGCGGGACTACAACACAGATACGCAGTATTTT. It codes for CASRDYNTDTQYF.

The sample holds one count of this clone. At the DNA level, this CDR3 is encoded by other sequences in the same sample as well. The V call is TRBV6-2 or TRBV6-3, the J call TRBJ2-3; a possible D gene is TRBD2 (5 bases). The CDR3 extends over 14 amino acids. The germline CDR1 and CDR2 sequences are MNHEY and SVGEGT. V lost 3 bases, J lost 3 bases, and 10 bases lay in between. Here the CDR3 DNA reads TGTGCCAGCAGTTATGGTCTAGCAACAGATACGCAGTATTTT. Its protein is CASSYGLATDTQYF.

V is TRBV7-9 and J is TRBJ2-2; D uncertain. Trimming cost V 8 bases and J 1 base, with 14 bases left between them. The CDR3 sequence is 15 residues long. The germline gives CDR1 SEHNR, CDR2 FQNEAQ (reference sequence). The CDR3: CASHREQMNTGELFF. The CDR3 bases are TGTGCCAGCCATCGAGAACAGATGAACACCGGGGAGCTGTTTTTT.

The V gene is TRBV25-1, the J gene TRBJ1-1; possible D gene TRBD1, 5 bases. The CDR3 length is 15 residues. Germline V gene sequence: CDR1 MGHDK, CDR2 SYGVNS. V was shortened by 0 bases and J by 4 bases, with 12 bases between the two germline ends. Here the CDR3 reads CASSEYGTWGTEAFF. CDR3 bases: TGTGCCAGCAGTGAATACGGGACTTGGGGCACTGAAGCTTTCTTT.